One sample yielded the 21 T cell receptor beta chains listed below, sequenced in a study of blood T cell repertoires in COVID-19 (dated by TCRdb to about 2020). Libraries were constructed by the immunoSEQ multiplex PCR assay. TCRdb mirrors the immuneACCESS table, restricted to in-frame sequences. Some clones are absent from its copies; in checked studies, under half trace to an unresolved V gene, and the reason for the others is unknown. Here the sample has 90,000 to 120,000 clones; about 80% occur a single time. The ten top clones hold about 4.3% of the sample. Sequencing was done on a sample of peripheral blood. These receptors were collected from a man between 65 and 85 years old with acute or convalescent COVID-19.

This chain joins TRBV11-3 and TRBJ2-5, with 13 bases lining up with TRBD2. The ends lost 3 bases at V and 6 bases at J; junction bases unmatched: 4. The CDR3 runs to 15 residues. Germline CDR1 and CDR2: SGHNT and YENEEA. The CDR3 DNA follows: TGTGCCAGCAGCTTGGGACTAGCGGGGTTGCAGACCCAGTACTTC. Translation gives CASSLGLAGLQTQYF.

This clone was recorded many times. This chain uses TRBV5-5 with TRBJ1-4; D remains ambiguous. Germline V CDR1 and CDR2: SGHKS, YYEKEE (reference sequence). The V end lost 2 bases, the J end lost 12 bases, and 17 bases lay between the germline ends. The CDR3 is 14 amino acids. The CDR3, as DNA: TGTGCCAGCAGCTTCTCTGACAATTTTGTGGAACTGTTTTTT. Protein sequence: CASSFSDNFVELFF. The whole variable domain, filled in from reference TRBV5-5 and TRBJ1-4, reads DAGVTQSPTHLIKTRGQQVTLRCSPISGHKSVSWYQQVLGQGPQFIFQYYEKEERGRGNFPDRFSARQFPNYSSELNVNALLLGDSALYLCASSFSDNFVELFFGSGTQLSVL.

The chain couples TRBV5-1 to TRBJ1-1, with D perhaps TRBD1 (6 bases). In germline, CDR1 is SGHRS, CDR2 YFSETQ. Trimming shortened V by 4 bases and J by 4 bases, and 17 bases separated the two germline ends. CDR3 size: 15 residues. The CDR3 sequence: CASSTLSGEGTEAFF. The CDR3 bases are TGCGCCAGCAGCACCCTCTCAGGGGAGGGCACTGAAGCTTTCTTT.

The sample holds one count of this clone. CDR3 DNA: TGCGCCAGCAGCCAAGACAGGGCCTATGGCTACACCTTC. Protein sequence: CASSQDRAYGYTF. The chain joins TRBV4-1 to TRBJ1-2; D might be TRBD1 (5 bases). CDR1 is MGHRA, CDR2 YSYEKL, per germline. The CDR3 runs to 13 residues. The V gene lost 0 bases and the J gene lost 4 bases, with 6 bases spanning the gap.

The chain links TRBV7-9 to TRBJ1-4; D is uncertain. This CDR3 comprises 13 residues. V lost 0 bases and J lost 5, with 4 bases in between. Germline assignment: CDR1 SEHNR and CDR2 FQNEAQ (reference sequence). CDR3 sequence: CASSLAPNEKLFF. The DNA of the CDR3 is TGTGCCAGCAGCTTAGCCCCAAATGAAAAACTGTTTTTT.

CDR3 in DNA: TGTGCCAGCAGCATAAACAGGGGCCTGGAGCAGTACTTC. Its protein product is CASSINRGLEQYF. The gene calls are TRBV5-4 and TRBJ2-7; 7 bases are a match to TRBD1. In germline, CDR1 is SGHNT, CDR2 YYREEE (reference sequence). The CDR3 runs 13 residues. V shed 4 bases, J shed 7 bases, and the junction held 8 bases outside the gene matches.

This rearrangement joins TRBV7-9 to TRBJ1-1, with D maybe TRBD1 (5 bases). The CDR3 is 14 amino acids. Germline CDR1 reads SEHNR; CDR2 reads FQNEAQ (reference sequence). V was cut by 2 bases and J by 4 bases, with 11 bases left in between. The CDR3 nucleotides read TGTGCCAGCAGCTTACAGGGCCCAGGCACTGAAGCTTTCTTT. This codes for CASSLQGPGTEAFF.

The chain recombines TRBV7-8 with TRBJ1-2; tentative D call: TRBD1 (5 bases). Germline CDR1 SGHVS, CDR2 FQNEAQ. The CDR3 totals 15 residues. Trimming pared 5 bases from V and 7 bases from J, leaving 20 bases between. For the CDR3, the DNA is TGTGCCAGCAGCGTTCGCAGGGAAAAGAGTGGTGGCTACACCTTC. It encodes CASSVRREKSGGYTF.

The table lists this clone with a few counts. This chain uses TRBV12-3 or TRBV12-4 with TRBJ1-4; a possible D gene is TRBD1 (5 bases). The CDR3 contains 13 residues. Trimming took 5 bases from V and 8 from J, leaving 12 bases between them. CDR3 sequence reads: CASSTRGGEKLFF. In nucleotides, the CDR3 is TGTGCCAGCAGTACCCGGGGGGGAGAAAAACTGTTTTTT.

The chain employs TRBV20-1 and TRBJ2-6; D call uncertain. The CDR3 consists of 16 residues. The germline V and J ends were trimmed by 3 bases and 0 bases, with 12 bases remaining between them. Germline loops: CDR1 DFQATT, CDR2 SNEGSKA (reference sequence). The CDR3 here is CSASLGPSSGANVLTF. As DNA, the CDR3 is TGCAGTGCTAGTCTCGGTCCCTCCTCTGGGGCCAACGTCCTGACTTTC.

This chain connects TRBV3-1 (or the pseudogene TRBV3-2) to TRBJ2-1; unclear D gene. The V gene's germline CDR1 is LGHDT and CDR2 YNNKEL (reference sequence). The CDR3 loop spans 14 amino acids. The V end lost 0 bases, the J end lost 4 bases, and 7 bases lay between the germline ends. Here the CDR3 reads CASSQDSVYNEQFF. In DNA form, the CDR3 reads TGTGCCAGCAGCCAAGATTCCGTTTACAATGAGCAGTTCTTC.

The chain carries TRBV15 and TRBJ2-5, with a weak D call TRBD2 (6 bases). This CDR3 comprises 16 residues. V lost 0 bases and J 5 bases, leaving 16 bases between the germline ends. The germline V gene encodes CDR1 LNHNV and CDR2 YYDKDF (reference sequence). The CDR3 coding sequence is TGTGCCACCAGCAGAGATCTGAAGGGGAGGAAGGAGACCCAGTACTTC. It encodes CATSRDLKGRKETQYF.

This clone was recorded once. This chain joins TRBV3-1 (or the pseudogene TRBV3-2) and TRBJ2-7; TRBD1 is a possible D gene (5 bases). This CDR3 contains 14 residues. V lost 0 bases, J lost 3 bases, and 9 bases lay in between. The germline V gene has CDR1 LGHDT and CDR2 YNNKEL (reference sequence). This chain's CDR3 is CASSQEGQIYEQYF. In DNA, the CDR3 is TGTGCCAGCAGCCAAGAAGGACAAATCTACGAGCAGTACTTC.

This sequence joins TRBV11-2 and TRBJ2-5; 8 nucleotides match TRBD1. CDR3 length equals 14 residues. Germline V lookup: CDR1 SGHAT, CDR2 FQNNGV. V was pared by 5 bases and J by 5 bases, with 7 bases of the junction left unmatched. The chain's CDR3 is CASSQGALGETQYF. The CDR3 bases are TGTGCCAGCAGCCAGGGGGCCCTGGGGGAGACCCAGTACTTC. The variable domain in full, with the rest retrieved from reference TRBV11-2 and TRBJ2-5, is EAGVAQSPRYKIIEKRQSVAFWCNPISGHATLYWYQQILGQGPKLLIQFQNNGVVDDSQLPKDRFSAERLKGVDSTLKIQPAKLEDSAVYLCASSQGALGETQYFGPGTRLLVL.

The V call is TRBV9, the J call TRBJ1-6, with D perhaps matching TRBD1 (5 bases). Trimming took off 2 bases at V and 11 bases at J, with 11 bases between the two ends. Germline CDR1 reads SGDLS; CDR2 reads YYNGEE. CDR3 length equals 13 residues. In DNA form, the CDR3 reads TGTGCCAGCAGCGTTCAAGGGGCTCCACCCCTCCACTTT. Translating it yields CASSVQGAPPLHF.

Worth noting for this clone: Its ends do not fully match the called genes, so a read error is possible. The chain couples TRBV7-7 to TRBJ2-1; possible D gene TRBD2, 5 bases. The CDR3 runs to 13 residues. Germline V gives CDR1 SSHAT, CDR2 FNYEAQ (reference sequence). CDR3 coding DNA: TGTGCTAGCAGCTTAGCCGGGAACAATGAGCAGTTCTTC. The encoded protein is CASSLAGNNEQFF.

The V gene is TRBV6-6, the J gene TRBJ2-1; 11 bases agree with TRBD1. The ends lost 7 bases at V and 7 bases at J; junction bases unmatched: 9. This CDR3 is built from 15 residues. The V gene's germline CDR1 is MNHNY and CDR2 SVGAGI (reference sequence). The CDR3 loop is CASKLGTGGRNEQFF. For the CDR3, the DNA is TGTGCCAGCAAACTGGGGACAGGGGGGCGAAATGAGCAGTTCTTC.

The chain combines TRBV18 with TRBJ2-4; 16 bases fit TRBD2. CDR1 and CDR2 (germline): KGHSH, LQKENI. J lost 8 bases, V lost 3 bases, and 1 base had no gene match. The CDR3 contains 15 residues. CDR3 nucleotides: TGTGCCAGCTCACCGGGACTAGCGGGAGGGGACATTCAGTACTTC. Protein product: CASSPGLAGGDIQYF.

The chain has TRBV18 and TRBJ2-1; 8 bases fit TRBD1. Germline assignment: CDR1 KGHSH and CDR2 LQKENI. This CDR3 region has 15 residues. V gave up 0 bases and J gave up 3 bases; unmatched junction bases: 1. The chain's CDR3 is CASSPPGQDYNEQFF. As DNA, the CDR3 is TGTGCCAGCTCACCACCGGGACAGGACTACAATGAGCAGTTCTTC.

J is TRBJ2-3 and V is TRBV9, with D hard to call. The CDR3 consists of 13 residues. Germline CDR1 and CDR2: SGDLS and YYNGEE. V lost 0 bases and J 3 bases, leaving 5 bases between the germline ends. Written as DNA, the CDR3 is TGTGCCAGCAGCGTAGGACTTACAGATACGCAGTATTTT. Translation gives CASSVGLTDTQYF. Variable domain in full (rest from reference TRBV9 and TRBJ2-3): DSGVTQTPKHLITATGQRVTLRCSPRSGDLSVYWYQQSLDQGLQFLIQYYNGEERAKGNILERFSAQQFPDLHSELNLSSLELGDSALYFCASSVGLTDTQYFGPGTRLTVL.

The J gene is TRBJ1-4, the V gene TRBV3-1 (or the pseudogene TRBV3-2), with 10 bases matching TRBD1. This CDR3 is built from 15 residues. Germline V gives CDR1 LGHDT, CDR2 YNNKEL (reference sequence). With V trimmed by 4 bases and J by 8 bases, 7 bases remained unmatched. CDR3 DNA sequence: TGTGCCAGCAGCCCGGGGACAGGGGTAGTGGAAAAACTGTTTTTT. It codes for CASSPGTGVVEKLFF.